The 15 T cell receptor beta chains below come from one sample, sequenced in a study of T cell repertoires in cytomegalovirus infection. For these TCRs, the target antigens are not known. Using its own MiXCR run on the reads, TCRdb lists one record per CDR3 protein. The table shows some 700,000 distinct CDR3 sequences, with roughly a third occurring only once. This material consisted of cultured PBMCs, taken from culture after CMV antigen stimulation. Source of these receptors: a human donor in good health (CMV status not recorded). Some clones in this sample may be carry-over from other donors' samples.

This chain uses TRBV19 with TRBJ2-3; D might be TRBD2 (7 bases). The V end lost 0 bases, the J end lost 3 bases, and 19 bases lay between the germline ends. CDR3 length equals 18 residues. Germline values: CDR1 LNHDA, CDR2 SQIVND (reference sequence). CDR3 in DNA: TGTGCCAGTAGTATAGATCTGGCGGGGGCAGCTAGTACAGATACGCAGTATTTT. It translates to CASSIDLAGAASTDTQYF.

The V and J genes are TRBV30 and TRBJ1-1; no clear D gene. This CDR3 comprises 16 residues. From germline, CDR1 is GTSNPN and CDR2 SVGIG (reference sequence). Deletions cut 0 bases from V and 1 base from J, with 15 bases between. CDR3 sequence (DNA): TGTGCCTGGAGTGTATCACGAACGGGGAAGAACACTGAAGCTTTCTTT. Its protein is CAWSVSRTGKNTEAFF.

The genes are TRBV6-5 and TRBJ2-3; 7 positions match TRBD1. With 5 bases clipped from V and 0 bases from J, the junction kept 5 bases outside the gene matches. This CDR3 contains 15 residues. Germline V gives CDR1 MNHEY, CDR2 SVGAGI. The CDR3 coding sequence is TGTGCCAGCAGTAATCCGGGACAGAGCACAGATACGCAGTATTTT. Protein: CASSNPGQSTDTQYF.

The sample holds many counts of this clonotype. J is TRBJ2-5 and V is TRBV7-2, with 9 bases identical to TRBD1. The CDR3 consists of 12 residues. Germline V gene sequence: CDR1 SGHTA, CDR2 FQGNSA. After removal of 5 bases from V and 9 bases from J, the junction contained 4 bases not matched to a gene. The CDR3 region is CASSMDRGAQYF. CDR3 nucleotide sequence: TGTGCCAGCAGCATGGACAGGGGCGCCCAGTACTTC. Based on the CDR3 plus reference TRBV7-2 and TRBJ2-5, the full variable domain is GAGVSQSPSNKVTEKGKDVELRCDPISGHTALYWYRQSLGQGLEFLIYFQGNSAPDKSGLPSDRFSAERTGGSVSTLTIQRTQQEDSAVYLCASSMDRGAQYFGPGTRLLVL.

The chain has TRBV27 and TRBJ1-4; D gene uncertain. The germline gives CDR1 MNHEY, CDR2 SMNVEV (reference sequence). Deletions cut 5 bases from V and 0 bases from J, with 13 bases between. The CDR3 totals 16 residues. CDR3 DNA: TGTGCCAGCAGTCCCGCCCTCTCCTCAACTAATGAAAAACTGTTTTTT. Translating it yields CASSPALSSTNEKLFF.

The CDR3 DNA follows: TGTGCCAGCAAAGGGAGGGTCCACGAGCAGTACTTC. Its translation is CASKGRVHEQYF. The chain employs TRBV2 and TRBJ2-7, with TRBD2 matching 7 bases. With V trimmed by 7 bases and J by 5 bases, 5 bases remained unmatched. The CDR3 length is 12 residues. Germline lookup yields CDR1 SNHLY and CDR2 FYNNEI.

This clonotype was counted at least ten times. The genes are TRBV7-2 and TRBJ1-1, with a possible D match to TRBD1 (6 bases). Germline loops: CDR1 SGHTA, CDR2 FQGNSA. V was shortened by 3 bases and J by 4 bases, with 12 bases between the two germline ends. This CDR3 comprises 14 residues. The CDR3 reads CASSLTGGVTEAFF. Written as DNA, the CDR3 is TGTGCCAGCAGCTTGACAGGAGGAGTCACTGAAGCTTTCTTT.

The chain employs TRBV6-2 or TRBV6-3 and TRBJ2-7, with TRBD1 matching over 10 bases. The V and J ends lost 4 bases and 4 bases, in that order; junction bases with no gene match: 16. Germline V gives CDR1 MNHEY, CDR2 SVGEGT. The CDR3 spans 18 residues. CDR3 sequence (DNA): TGTGCCAGCAGTTCCCCTGGGACAGGGGCTACCCGGGCATACGAGCAGTACTTC. Its protein is CASSSPGTGATRAYEQYF.

This clonotype was picked up a small number of times. The rearrangement links TRBV7-6 to TRBJ2-3, with D hard to call. The CDR3 totals 14 residues. The V end lost 3 bases, the J end lost 6 bases, and 13 bases lay between the germline ends. Germline loops: CDR1 SGHVS, CDR2 FNYEAQ. The CDR3 bases are TGTGCCAGCAGCTTCCGAAACTTGATGGATACGCAGTATTTT. It is translated as CASSFRNLMDTQYF.

This rearrangement joins TRBV15 to TRBJ2-5; 10 bases are a match to TRBD1. V gave up 3 bases and J gave up 5 bases; unmatched junction bases: 6. Germline assignment: CDR1 LNHNV and CDR2 YYDKDF (reference sequence). The CDR3 covers 15 residues. The CDR3 protein is CATSSDRGRRETQYF. The CDR3, as DNA: TGTGCCACCAGCAGCGACAGGGGGCGGAGGGAGACCCAGTACTTC.

The chain has TRBV10-3 and TRBJ2-2; 9 nucleotides agree with TRBD2. The CDR3 length is 17 residues. Per the germline V gene, CDR1 is ENHRY and CDR2 is SYGVKD. J was trimmed by 3 bases and V by 7 bases; bases with no gene match: 12. This CDR3 is CAINRGSGSLYTGELFF. The CDR3, as DNA: TGTGCCATCAACAGGGGTAGCGGGAGTTTATACACCGGGGAGCTGTTTTTT.

This clonotype has a handful of counts. The chain couples TRBV7-9 to TRBJ1-1, with D uncertain. CDR1 and CDR2 (germline): SEHNR, FQNEAQ (reference sequence). V lost 5 bases and J 0 bases, leaving 10 bases between the germline ends. The CDR3 loop spans 14 amino acids. The CDR3 reads CASSSKEMNTEAFF. CDR3 in DNA: TGTGCCAGCAGCAGCAAGGAGATGAACACTGAAGCTTTCTTT.

The chain couples TRBV11-2 to TRBJ2-4; TRBD1 might be the D (6 bases). The CDR3 totals 16 residues. With 5 bases removed from V and 0 bases from J, the gap between germline ends came to 14 bases. Germline CDR1 and CDR2: SGHAT and FQNNGV. The CDR3 DNA follows: TGTGCCAGCAGCCTAGGACGAGGGGGAGCCAAAAACATTCAGTACTTC. Residues: CASSLGRGGAKNIQYF. The full variable domain, its missing parts supplied by reference TRBV11-2 and TRBJ2-4, is EAGVAQSPRYKIIEKRQSVAFWCNPISGHATLYWYQQILGQGPKLLIQFQNNGVVDDSQLPKDRFSAERLKGVDSTLKIQPAKLEDSAVYLCASSLGRGGAKNIQYFGAGTRLSVL.

This clonotype was observed a handful of times. This sequence joins TRBV7-2 and TRBJ2-3, with unresolved D. CDR1 and CDR2 (germline): SGHTA, FQGNSA. Trimming pared 4 bases from V and 10 bases from J, leaving 15 bases between. CDR3 size: 13 residues. The CDR3 DNA is TGTGCCAGCAGCTCCGGGCCCCGCCGGCCGCAGTATTTT. Protein product: CASSSGPRRPQYF.

This clonotype was detected only a few times. This CDR3 reads CSAKTEKNEQFF. The DNA of the CDR3 is TGCAGCGCTAAGACAGAAAAAAATGAGCAGTTCTTC. V usage is TRBV29-1 and J usage is TRBJ2-1; D possibly corresponds to TRBD1 (5 bases). In germline, CDR1 is SQVTM, CDR2 ANQGSEA. Trimming stripped 7 bases from V and 7 bases from J, with 14 bases between. There are 12 residues in the CDR3.